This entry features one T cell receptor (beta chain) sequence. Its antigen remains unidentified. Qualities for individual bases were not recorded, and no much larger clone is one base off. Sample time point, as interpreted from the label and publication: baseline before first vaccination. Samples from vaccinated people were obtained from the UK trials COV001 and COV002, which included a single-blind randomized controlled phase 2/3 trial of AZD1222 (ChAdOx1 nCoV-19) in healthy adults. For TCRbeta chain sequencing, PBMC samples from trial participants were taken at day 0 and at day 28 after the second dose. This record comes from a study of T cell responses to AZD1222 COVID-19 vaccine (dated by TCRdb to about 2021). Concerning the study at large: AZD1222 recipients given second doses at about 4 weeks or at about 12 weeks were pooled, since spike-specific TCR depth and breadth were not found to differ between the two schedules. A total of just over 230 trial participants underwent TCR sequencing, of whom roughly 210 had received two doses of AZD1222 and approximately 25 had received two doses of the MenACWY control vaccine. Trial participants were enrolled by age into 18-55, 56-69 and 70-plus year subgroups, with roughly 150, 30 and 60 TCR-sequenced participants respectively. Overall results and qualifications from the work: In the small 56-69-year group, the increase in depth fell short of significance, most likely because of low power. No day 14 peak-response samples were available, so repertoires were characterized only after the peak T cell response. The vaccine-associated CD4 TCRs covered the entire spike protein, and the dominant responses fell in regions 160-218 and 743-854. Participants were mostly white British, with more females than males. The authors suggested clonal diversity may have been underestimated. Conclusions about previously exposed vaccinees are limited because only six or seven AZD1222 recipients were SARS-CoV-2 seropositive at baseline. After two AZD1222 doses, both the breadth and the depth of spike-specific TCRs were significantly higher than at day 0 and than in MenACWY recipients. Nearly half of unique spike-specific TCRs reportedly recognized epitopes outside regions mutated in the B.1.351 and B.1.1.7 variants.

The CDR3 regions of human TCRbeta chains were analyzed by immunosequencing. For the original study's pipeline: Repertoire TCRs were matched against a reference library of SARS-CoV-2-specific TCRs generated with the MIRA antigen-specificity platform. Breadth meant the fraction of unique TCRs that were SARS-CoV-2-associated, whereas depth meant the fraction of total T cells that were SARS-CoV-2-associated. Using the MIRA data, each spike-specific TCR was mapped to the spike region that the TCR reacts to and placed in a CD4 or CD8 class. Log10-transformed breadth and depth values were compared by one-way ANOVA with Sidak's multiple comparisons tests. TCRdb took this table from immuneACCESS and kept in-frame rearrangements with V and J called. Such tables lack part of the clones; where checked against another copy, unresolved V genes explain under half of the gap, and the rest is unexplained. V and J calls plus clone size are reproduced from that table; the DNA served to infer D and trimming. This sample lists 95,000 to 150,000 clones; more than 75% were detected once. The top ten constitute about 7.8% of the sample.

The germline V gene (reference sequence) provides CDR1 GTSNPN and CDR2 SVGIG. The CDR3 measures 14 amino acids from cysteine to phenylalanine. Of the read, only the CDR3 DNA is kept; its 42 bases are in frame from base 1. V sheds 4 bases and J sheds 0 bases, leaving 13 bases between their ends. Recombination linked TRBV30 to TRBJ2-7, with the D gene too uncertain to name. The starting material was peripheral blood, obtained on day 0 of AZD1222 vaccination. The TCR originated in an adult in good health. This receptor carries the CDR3 CAWNKNIDSYEQYF. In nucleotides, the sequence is TGTGCCTGGAACAAAAACATCGACTCCTACGAGCAGTACTTC.